The 23 T cell receptor beta chains presented below share a single source sample, sequenced in a study of OX40 agonist ivuxolimab in advanced cancers. The method was immunoSEQ multiplex PCR; TCRdb's version includes in-frame clones alone and lacks a portion of them. The sample contains 60,000 to 85,000 clones, nearly 85% of which appear only once. Sequencing was performed on CD4+ or CD8+ T cells sorted from blood, taken in a trial of the OX40 agonist ivuxolimab. The receptors shown here come from an adult with an advanced solid tumor such as melanoma, head and neck, liver or kidney cancer.

The rearrangement joins TRBV29-1 to TRBJ2-1; a possible D gene is TRBD2 (6 bases). CDR3 length: 14 residues. Germline assignment: CDR1 SQVTM and CDR2 ANQGSEA. The germline V and J ends were trimmed by 6 bases and 0 bases, with 12 bases remaining between them. The CDR3 coding sequence is TGCAGCGTCCTAGCAGCGGGCTCCTACAATGAGCAGTTCTTC. It encodes CSVLAAGSYNEQFF.

The chain recombines TRBV5-8 with TRBJ1-2, with 10 bases aligning to TRBD1. The CDR3 extends over 13 amino acids. From germline, CDR1 is SGHTS and CDR2 YDEGEE. V lost 9 bases and J lost 7; bases outside the gene matches: 9. This CDR3 reads CATRTGGKSGYTF. CDR3 nucleotide sequence: TGTGCCACCCGGACAGGGGGAAAGTCTGGCTACACCTTC.

V usage is TRBV5-5 and J usage is TRBJ1-1; D remains unclear. CDR3 length equals 15 residues. Deletions cut 4 bases from V and 0 bases from J, with 13 bases between. Per the germline V gene, CDR1 is SGHKS and CDR2 is YYEKEE (reference sequence). The CDR3 DNA reads as TGTGCCAGCAGCCTACAAGGACTTTTGAACACTGAAGCTTTCTTT. This encodes CASSLQGLLNTEAFF.

This CDR3 reads CASSGGAGAGELFF. In DNA form, the CDR3 reads TGTGCCAGTAGCGGGGGGGCCGGCGCCGGGGAGCTGTTTTTT. This chain uses TRBV19 with TRBJ2-2; TRBD2 agrees at 8 bases. The CDR3 extends over 14 amino acids. The junction had 6 bases not matched to a gene; V was cut back by 6 bases and J by 6 bases. The V gene's germline CDR1 is LNHDA and CDR2 SQIVND (reference sequence).

The J gene is TRBJ1-6, the V gene TRBV11-2; D unresolved. Germline V gene sequence: CDR1 SGHAT, CDR2 FQNNGV. The V and J ends lost 0 bases and 10 bases respectively, with 13 bases between them. This CDR3 contains 15 residues. The CDR3 nucleotides are TGTGCCAGCAGCTTAGAGGGCGCGTCGAGATCACCCCTCCACTTT. Translation gives CASSLEGASRSPLHF. Looking up the rest from reference TRBV11-2 and TRBJ1-6 gives the full variable domain: EAGVAQSPRYKIIEKRQSVAFWCNPISGHATLYWYQQILGQGPKLLIQFQNNGVVDDSQLPKDRFSAERLKGVDSTLKIQPAKLEDSAVYLCASSLEGASRSPLHFGNGTRLTVT.

With respect to this clone: This specimen includes other DNA sequences encoding the same CDR3. This chain links TRBV19 with TRBJ2-1; TRBD1 might be the D (5 bases). V lost 6 bases and J lost 0, with 12 bases in between. Germline V lookup: CDR1 LNHDA, CDR2 SQIVND (reference sequence). CDR3 length: 15 amino acids. CDR3 amino acids: CASSLGVPSYNEQFF. The DNA of the CDR3 is TGTGCCAGTAGCCTAGGGGTCCCCTCCTACAATGAGCAGTTCTTC.

The J gene is TRBJ1-6, the V gene TRBV2, with 9 bases aligning to TRBD1. Germline CDR1 SNHLY, CDR2 FYNNEI. CDR3 length equals 15 residues. V dropped 6 bases and J dropped 10; count of bases not matched to a gene: 10. CDR3 in DNA: TGTGCCAGCAGCCCACAAACAGGGGGCGAATCACCCCTCCACTTT. Its protein is CASSPQTGGESPLHF.

The J gene is TRBJ2-1, the V gene TRBV15; 7 bases are shared with TRBD1. This CDR3 spans 14 amino acids. With 1 base clipped from V and 8 bases from J, the junction kept 5 bases outside the gene matches. CDR1 is LNHNV and CDR2 is YYDKDF in the germline V gene (reference sequence). The CDR3 is CATSRGQGDDEQFF. DNA for the CDR3: TGTGCCACCAGCAGAGGCCAGGGGGATGATGAGCAGTTCTTC.

V gene TRBV4-1 combines with J gene TRBJ1-5; tentative D call: TRBD1 (5 bases). Germline loops: CDR1 MGHRA, CDR2 YSYEKL. V was shortened by 2 bases and J by 1 base, with 18 bases between the two germline ends. The CDR3 has 18 amino acids. CDR3 region: CASSQFASQGRSNQPQHF. CDR3 coding DNA: TGCGCCAGCAGCCAATTCGCCAGCCAGGGCAGGAGCAATCAGCCCCAGCATTTT.

This clone was found once. V gene TRBV6-5 combines with J gene TRBJ1-1, with D possibly TRBD1 on 5 matching bases. The CDR3 is 13 amino acids. Per the germline V gene, CDR1 is MNHEY and CDR2 is SVGAGI. Trimming removed 7 bases at V and 3 bases at J, with 12 bases between. The CDR3 protein is CASTRGMDTEAFF. The CDR3 nucleotides read TGTGCCAGCACCCGGGGGATGGACACTGAAGCTTTCTTT.

The chain is built from TRBV6-6 and TRBJ1-4; a weak D match, TRBD1 (5 bases). The CDR3 is made up of 15 amino acids. Looked up from germline, CDR1 is MNHNY and CDR2 is SVGAGI (reference sequence). V was cut by 5 bases and J by 4 bases, with 14 bases left in between. CDR3 coding DNA: TGTGCCAGCAGTCACGGGACGGATAATAATGAAAAACTGTTTTTT. It codes for CASSHGTDNNEKLFF.

The CDR3 sequence: CAISPGQTNTEAFF. The CDR3 DNA reads TGTGCCATCAGCCCCGGACAGACGAACACTGAAGCTTTCTTT. V usage is TRBV10-3 and J usage is TRBJ1-1, with D possibly TRBD1 on 6 matching bases. The CDR3 runs to 14 residues. Germline assignment: CDR1 ENHRY and CDR2 SYGVKD. The V gene lost 6 bases and the J gene lost 1 base, with 12 bases spanning the gap.

The rearrangement joins TRBV4-3 to TRBJ2-1, with TRBD2 as a possible D gene (6 bases). Germline CDR1 and CDR2: LGHNA and YSLEER. The CDR3 is made up of 14 amino acids. The V gene lost 2 bases and the J gene lost 10 bases, with 15 bases spanning the gap. Written as DNA, the CDR3 is TGCGCCAGCAGCCAATTGACGGAGGGAAGGGAGCAGTTCTTC. Translating gives CASSQLTEGREQFF.

The chain is built from TRBV28 and TRBJ1-5, with D tentatively TRBD1 (5 bases). The CDR3 contains 16 residues. Trimming cost V 7 bases and J 0 bases, with 16 bases left between them. Germline V gives CDR1 MDHEN, CDR2 SYDVKM. The CDR3 nucleotides read TGTGCCAGCACCTTAACGACAGTCTATAGCAATCAGCCCCAGCATTTT. This codes for CASTLTTVYSNQPQHF. The full variable domain, in which reference TRBV28 and TRBJ1-5 provide the parts outside the CDR3, is DVKVTQSSRYLVKRTGEKVFLECVQDMDHENMFWYRQDPGLGLRLIYFSYDVKMKEKGDIPEGYSVSREKKERFSLILESASTNQTSMYLCASTLTTVYSNQPQHFGDGTRLSIL.

This clone was seen a single time. This chain connects TRBV4-3 to TRBJ1-2; TRBD1 aligns across 8 bases. Losses at the gene ends were 0 bases for V and 4 bases for J; bases not matched to a gene: 4. CDR1 LGHNA and CDR2 YSLEER come from the germline V gene. The CDR3 contains 15 residues. As DNA, the CDR3 is TGCGCCAGCAGCCAAGATGGGACAGGCTTCTATGGCTACACCTTC. It is translated as CASSQDGTGFYGYTF.

The chain is built from TRBV29-1 and TRBJ2-1; D could derive from TRBD1 or TRBD2 (5 bases each). The CDR3 contains 14 residues. The germline V gene has CDR1 SQVTM and CDR2 ANQGSEA. V lost 6 bases, J lost 1 base, and 13 bases lay in between. The CDR3 DNA sequence: TGCAGCGTCGCCGGGGCCCCTTCCTACAATGAGCAGTTCTTC. It specifies CSVAGAPSYNEQFF.

This clone has just one count. The V and J genes are TRBV15 and TRBJ2-7, with 7 bases fitting TRBD2. Germline trimming cut 4 bases from V and 0 bases from J; bases unmatched to any gene: 6. The germline gives CDR1 LNHNV, CDR2 YYDKDF (reference sequence). The CDR3 runs 15 residues. In nucleotides, the CDR3 is TGTGCCACCAGCAAGGGCGGGAGCTCCTCCTACGAGCAGTACTTC. Its translation: CATSKGGSSSYEQYF.

There are a few counts of this clone. This rearrangement joins TRBV9 to TRBJ2-7; D is unresolved. V lost 0 bases to trimming and J lost 0 bases, with 7 bases between them. Germline lookup yields CDR1 SGDLS and CDR2 YYNGEE. This CDR3 region has 14 residues. The CDR3 DNA follows: TGTGCCAGCAGCGTAGGTCTCAGCTCCTACGAGCAGTACTTC. Protein product: CASSVGLSSYEQYF.

In this sample, this clone turned up a few times. The chain is built from TRBV30 and TRBJ1-1, with 7 bases matching TRBD1. V trimming: 1 base; J trimming: 1 base; junction bases outside the gene matches: 0. This CDR3 is built from 13 residues. Germline CDR1 is GTSNPN and CDR2 is SVGIG (reference sequence). The CDR3: CAWSGDRNTEAFF. Here the CDR3 DNA reads TGTGCCTGGAGTGGGGACAGGAACACTGAAGCTTTCTTT.

This chain uses TRBV10-3 with TRBJ2-3, with 10 bases matching TRBD2. CDR1 ENHRY and CDR2 SYGVKD come from the germline V gene. The length of the CDR3 is 16 residues. Trimming at V came to 6 bases and at J to 4 bases, leaving 10 bases not matched to a gene. The DNA for the CDR3 is TGTGCCATCAGCCGAGGGGGACTAGCGTCATCAGATACGCAGTATTTT. Translation: CAISRGGLASSDTQYF.

This chain uses TRBV4-1 with TRBJ2-1; D gene unclear. Trimming shortened V by 4 bases and J by 5 bases, and 18 bases separated the two germline ends. Germline CDR1 MGHRA, CDR2 YSYEKL. CDR3 size: 16 residues. For the CDR3, the DNA is TGCGCCAGCAGCCGAGAACTCCCAGCCGAGAACAATGAGCAGTTCTTC. It encodes CASSRELPAENNEQFF.

This clone was detected once. This chain links TRBV29-1 with TRBJ2-7; D unresolved. The CDR3 is made up of 13 amino acids. Trimming removed 5 bases at V and 3 bases at J, with 14 bases between. Germline values: CDR1 SQVTM, CDR2 ANQGSEA. The CDR3 region is CSVSKMNSYEQYF. In nucleotides, the CDR3 is TGCAGCGTTAGTAAAATGAACAGCTACGAGCAGTACTTC.

In its sample, this clone was seen once. The chain recombines TRBV7-2 with TRBJ1-1, with a possible D match to TRBD1 (5 bases). Germline V CDR1 and CDR2: SGHTA, FQGNSA. There are 14 residues in the CDR3. Trimming removed 5 bases at V and 8 bases at J, with 18 bases between. The DNA of the CDR3 is TGTGCCAGCAGCCCTACCGCAGGGAGCAGGGAAGCTTTCTTT. Translation gives CASSPTAGSREAFF.